The rows below give T cell receptor beta chains drawn from one sample of a study of blood T cell repertoires in COVID-19. The repertoire was sequenced with immunoSEQ multiplex PCR; TCRdb's copy has only in-frame clones and lacks some. The table has over 150,000 clones, 75% to 85% seen once. Input material: peripheral blood. The receptors here all came from a woman between 55 and 75 years old with COVID-19, enrolled during active disease. Each CDR3 is given with its conserved first and last residue. A D gene is named only where the DNA matches it firmly. Where a row states a size, it is once, few, many or the class of an expanded clone; other rows omit it.

>TRBD1|TRBV2|.|TRBJ1-6
CASSETGGSNSPLHF
TGTGCCAGCAGTGAGACAGGGGGAAGTAATTCACCCCTCCACTTT
>.|TRBV7-9|.|TRBJ1-5
CASSSDSDHQPQHF
TGTGCCAGCAGCTCGGACAGCGACCATCAGCCCCAGCATTTT
>TRBD1|TRBV5-1|.|TRBJ1-4
CASSSHDRGTNEKLFF
TGCGCCAGCAGCTCCCACGACAGGGGCACTAATGAAAAACTGTTTTTT
>.|TRBV6-1|.|TRBJ1-1
CASSEAWGPTGTEAFF
TGTGCCAGCAGTGAAGCCTGGGGGCCCACCGGGACTGAAGCTTTCTTT
>TRBD1|TRBV27|.|TRBJ1-2
CASSTGTGHYGYTF
TGTGCCAGCAGTACAGGGACAGGGCACTATGGCTACACCTTC
>.|TRBV27|.|TRBJ1-6
CASSGGGESYNSPLHF
TGTGCCAGCAGTGGGGGGGGCGAATCCTATAATTCACCCCTCCACTTT
>TRBD1|TRBV7-3|.|TRBJ1-1
CASSSLDRGYTEAFF
TGTGCCAGCAGCTCCCTCGACAGGGGGTACACTGAAGCTTTCTTT
>TRBD2|TRBV19|.|TRBJ2-2
CASKTGTTLTGELFF
TGTGCCAGTAAAACCGGGACTACTTTGACCGGGGAGCTGTTTTTT
>.|TRBV6-5|.|TRBJ2-3
CASSPRGTDTQYF
TGTGCCAGCAGTCCTCGGGGCACAGATACGCAGTATTTT
>TRBD2|TRBV6-6|.|TRBJ2-2
CASNLAGTGELFF
TGTGCCAGCAATTTAGCGGGGACCGGGGAGCTGTTTTTT
>TRBD1|TRBV5-1|.|TRBJ1-6
CASSLVGQGNSPLHF
TGCGCCAGCAGCTTGGTCGGACAGGGGAATTCACCCCTCCACTTT
>.|TRBV2|few|TRBJ1-5
CASSGGSSGGGNQPQHF
TGTGCCAGCAGTGGGGGCAGTTCGGGGGGCGGCAATCAGCCCCAGCATTTT
>.|TRBV4-1|.|TRBJ1-3
CASSQDSVAAGNTIYF
TGCGCCAGCAGCCAAGATTCGGTTGCGGCAGGAAACACCATATATTTT
>.|TRBV12-3/TRBV12-4|.|TRBJ1-1
CASSSDREAFF
TGTGCCAGCAGCAGTGACAGGGAAGCTTTCTTT
>TRBD2|TRBV19|.|TRBJ2-5
CASSSHGLAETQETQYF
TGTGCCAGTAGTTCCCACGGACTAGCGGAAACCCAAGAGACCCAGTACTTC
>TRBD2|TRBV2|.|TRBJ2-4
CASSEELAGKNIQYF
TGTGCCAGCAGTGAAGAGCTAGCGGGCAAAAACATTCAGTACTTC
>TRBD2|TRBV3-1/TRBV3-2|.|TRBJ2-2
CASSRRSGQGTGELFF
TGTGCCAGCAGCCGCCGTAGCGGGCAAGGTACCGGGGAGCTGTTTTTT
>.|TRBV2|.|TRBJ1-2
CATTDASYGYTF
TGTGCCACTACAGACGCGAGCTATGGCTACACCTTC
>.|TRBV18|once|TRBJ1-1
CASSPSRTEAFF
TGTGCCAGCTCACCATCGAGGACTGAAGCTTTCTTT
>TRBD1|TRBV5-4|.|TRBJ2-4
CASSSDRGDIQYF
TGTGCCAGCAGCTCGGACAGGGGAGACATTCAGTACTTC
>TRBD2|TRBV18|.|TRBJ2-1
CASSPPAGRLAGVYEQFF
TGTGCCAGCTCACCACCGGCAGGTCGACTAGCGGGAGTTTATGAGCAGTTCTTC
>TRBD2|TRBV6-5|few|TRBJ2-3
CASSTGLAEGNTQYF
TGTGCCAGCAGTACGGGACTAGCGGAAGGGAATACGCAGTATTTT
>TRBD1|TRBV6-4|.|TRBJ2-2
CASSPSGTGSRRELFF
TGTGCCAGCAGTCCTTCCGGGACAGGGTCCCGTAGGGAGCTGTTTTTT
>TRBD1|TRBV3-1/TRBV3-2|.|TRBJ1-4
CASSLATGPNEKLFF
TGTGCCAGCAGCCTCGCGACAGGGCCGAATGAAAAACTGTTTTTT
>.|TRBV18|.|TRBJ1-3
CASSPNGASSGNTIYF
TGTGCCAGCTCACCGAATGGGGCCAGCTCTGGAAACACCATATATTTT
>TRBD1|TRBV19|.|TRBJ1-5
CASRADRGPNQPQHF
TGTGCCAGTAGGGCGGACAGGGGGCCTAATCAGCCCCAGCATTTT
>.|TRBV21-1|.|TRBJ1-2
CASSKAPTGTDYGYTF
TGTGCCAGCAGCAAAGCCCCAACCGGGACAGATTATGGCTACACCTTC
>.|TRBV18|.|TRBJ2-5
CASSPKSGQETQYF
TGTGCCAGCTCACCAAAATCGGGCCAAGAGACCCAGTACTTC
>.|TRBV12-3/TRBV12-4|once|TRBJ1-1
CASTRGVGTEAFF
TGTGCCAGCACCCGGGGGGTTGGAACTGAAGCTTTCTTT
>.|TRBV29-1|few|TRBJ1-2
CSVEVGRGYGYTF
TGCAGCGTTGAGGTGGGGCGCGGCTATGGCTACACCTTC
>.|TRBV5-1|once|TRBJ1-3
CASSLEPSSGNTIYF
TGCGCCAGCAGCTTGGAGCCTAGCTCTGGAAACACCATATATTTT
>.|TRBV18|once|TRBJ1-6
CASSLDPGMNNSPLHF
TGTGCCAGCTCACTGGACCCGGGGATGAACAATTCACCCCTCCACTTT
>TRBD1|TRBV6-5|.|TRBJ1-5
CASSTDRVQPQHF
TGTGCCAGCAGTACCGACAGGGTGCAGCCCCAGCATTTT
>TRBD1|TRBV7-9|.|TRBJ1-3
CASSTRQGNGNTIYF
TGTGCCAGCAGCACCCGACAGGGAAATGGAAACACCATATATTTT
>.|TRBV6-6|few|TRBJ2-6
CASTSGANVLTF
TGTGCCAGCACTTCTGGGGCCAACGTCCTGACTTTC